The rows below give T cell receptor beta chains drawn from one sample of a study of blood T cells in healthy people across ages. TCRdb ran MiXCR on the 5' RACE reads and lists one entry per CDR3 protein. Of around 1,100,000 distinct CDR3 sequences listed, around two fifths are singletons. Specimen: blood. The receptors here all came from a man between 18 and 35 years old in good health. The CDR3 runs from the conserved cysteine through the conserved F or W. The order of the fields is CDR3 protein, CDR3 DNA, clone size, V gene, J gene, D gene. A D gene is named only where the DNA matches it firmly. The size entry is marked missing in some rows and otherwise reads once, few, many or a size class.

CDR3aa: CASSLRTADPEAFF
CDR3nt: TGTGCCAGCAGCCTCCGGACAGCGGATCCTGAAGCTTTCTTT
abundance: few
v_gene: TRBV14
j_gene: TRBJ1-1
d_gene: -

CDR3aa: CASSSRQGRVGNQPQHF
CDR3nt: TGTGCCAGCAGTTCCAGACAGGGGCGCGTCGGCAATCAGCCCCAGCATTTT
abundance: few
v_gene: TRBV27
j_gene: TRBJ1-5
d_gene: TRBD1

CDR3aa: CASSQDLASRRETQYF
CDR3nt: TGCGCCAGCAGCCAAGATTTGGCTAGCCGACGGGAGACCCAGTACTTC
abundance: -
v_gene: TRBV4-3
j_gene: TRBJ2-5
d_gene: -

CDR3aa: CASSEWTGYEQYF
CDR3nt: TGTGCCAGCAGTGAATGGACGGGATACGAGCAGTACTTC
abundance: few
v_gene: TRBV25-1
j_gene: TRBJ2-7
d_gene: -

CDR3aa: CASSQVRDTIHPPLHF
CDR3nt: TGCGCCAGCAGCCAAGTGAGGGACACCATTCATCCACCCCTCCACTTT
abundance: -
v_gene: TRBV4-3
j_gene: TRBJ1-6
d_gene: -

CDR3aa: CASSLTGGNLITGELFF
CDR3nt: TGTGCCAGCAGCTTGACAGGGGGCAATCTGATCACCGGGGAGCTGTTTTTT
abundance: -
v_gene: TRBV5-6
j_gene: TRBJ2-2
d_gene: TRBD1

CDR3aa: CASSPLRERDSYEQYF
CDR3nt: TGTGCCAGCAGTCCCCTCCGGGAGCGCGACTCCTACGAGCAGTACTTC
abundance: few
v_gene: TRBV2
j_gene: TRBJ2-7
d_gene: -

CDR3aa: CASSVAGDTSEAFF
CDR3nt: TGTGCCAGCAGCGTAGCCGGGGATACCTCTGAGGCTTTCTTT
abundance: -
v_gene: TRBV7-2
j_gene: TRBJ1-1
d_gene: -

CDR3aa: CSASRFARGDTDTQYF
CDR3nt: TGCAGTGCTAGTCGGTTTGCGCGGGGGGACACAGATACGCAGTATTTT
abundance: few
v_gene: TRBV20-1
j_gene: TRBJ2-3
d_gene: TRBD2

CDR3aa: CAISDPREETQYF
CDR3nt: TGTGCCATCAGTGATCCTCGGGAAGAGACCCAGTACTTC
abundance: few
v_gene: TRBV10-3
j_gene: TRBJ2-5
d_gene: -

CDR3aa: CSASRLAKDTQYF
CDR3nt: TGCAGTGCTAGTAGGCTAGCCAAAGATACGCAGTATTTT
abundance: -
v_gene: TRBV20-1
j_gene: TRBJ2-3
d_gene: -

CDR3aa: CASSLLDRAYNEQFF
CDR3nt: TGTGCCAGCAGTTTGTTGGACAGGGCCTACAATGAGCAGTTCTTC
abundance: few
v_gene: TRBV27
j_gene: TRBJ2-1
d_gene: TRBD1

CDR3aa: CASSPNGPADTQYF
CDR3nt: TGTGCCAGCAGCCCAAACGGTCCTGCAGATACGCAGTATTTT
abundance: -
v_gene: TRBV7-6
j_gene: TRBJ2-3
d_gene: -

CDR3aa: CASSSETGNRTEAFF
CDR3nt: TGTGCCAGCAGTTCCGAAACAGGGAATCGGACTGAAGCTTTCTTT
abundance: -
v_gene: TRBV13
j_gene: TRBJ1-1
d_gene: -

CDR3aa: CSAIRDRENANYGYTF
CDR3nt: TGCAGTGCTATACGGGACAGGGAAAATGCAAACTATGGCTACACCTTC
abundance: -
v_gene: TRBV20-1
j_gene: TRBJ1-2
d_gene: TRBD1

CDR3aa: CASSYSSGDPDSPLHF
CDR3nt: TGTGCCAGCAGTTACTCCTCAGGAGACCCCGATTCACCCCTCCACTTT
abundance: -
v_gene: TRBV6-6
j_gene: TRBJ1-6
d_gene: -

CDR3aa: CAGSSQVGGAYEQYF
CDR3nt: TGTGCCGGCAGCTCCCAGGTCGGAGGGGCCTACGAGCAGTACTTC
abundance: -
v_gene: TRBV7-9
j_gene: TRBJ2-7
d_gene: -

CDR3aa: CSARQGEYGTDTQYF
CDR3nt: TGCAGTGCGCGACAGGGGGAGTACGGCACAGATACGCAGTATTTT
abundance: -
v_gene: TRBV20-1
j_gene: TRBJ2-3
d_gene: TRBD1

CDR3aa: CASSDEPDRNSPLHF
CDR3nt: TGTGCCAGCAGCGACGAGCCCGACCGGAATTCACCCCTCCACTTT
abundance: -
v_gene: TRBV2
j_gene: TRBJ1-6
d_gene: -

CDR3aa: CASSHSGTANTGELFF
CDR3nt: TGTGCCAGCAGTCACTCCGGGACAGCCAACACCGGGGAGCTGTTTTTT
abundance: -
v_gene: TRBV12-3/TRBV12-4
j_gene: TRBJ2-2
d_gene: TRBD1

CDR3aa: CAMPGQGCCEQYF
CDR3nt: TGTGCCATGCCGGGACAGGGATGCTGCGAGCAGTACTTC
abundance: -
v_gene: TRBV3-1
j_gene: TRBJ2-7
d_gene: TRBD1

CDR3aa: CASSSPGGRSSYEQYF
CDR3nt: TGTGCCAGCAGCTCACCGGGGGGGCGAAGCTCCTACGAGCAGTACTTC
abundance: -
v_gene: TRBV7-6
j_gene: TRBJ2-7
d_gene: TRBD2

CDR3aa: CASSEADPQPQHF
CDR3nt: TGTGCCAGCAGTGAGGCCGATCCTCAGCCCCAGCATTTT
abundance: -
v_gene: TRBV6-1
j_gene: TRBJ1-5
d_gene: -

CDR3aa: CASRYRDTGTYEQYF
CDR3nt: TGTGCCAGCAGGTACCGGGACACAGGAACCTACGAGCAGTACTTC
abundance: few
v_gene: TRBV6-5
j_gene: TRBJ2-7
d_gene: -

CDR3aa: CAISERNAGLGQPQHF
CDR3nt: TGTGCCATCAGTGAGCGAAACGCAGGGCTCGGTCAGCCCCAGCATTTT
abundance: few
v_gene: TRBV10-3
j_gene: TRBJ1-5
d_gene: -

CDR3aa: CSVEDRASSEQYF
CDR3nt: TGCAGCGTTGAAGACAGGGCCTCCTCCGAGCAGTACTTC
abundance: -
v_gene: TRBV29-1
j_gene: TRBJ2-7
d_gene: -

CDR3aa: CSARPRTSGRYNEQFF
CDR3nt: TGCAGTGCTAGGCCCCGGACTAGCGGGCGATACAATGAGCAGTTCTTC
abundance: -
v_gene: TRBV20-1
j_gene: TRBJ2-1
d_gene: TRBD2

CDR3aa: CASRFGGPSTEAFF
CDR3nt: TGTGCCAGCAGGTTTGGGGGGCCGAGTACTGAAGCTTTCTTT
abundance: -
v_gene: TRBV6-2/TRBV6-3
j_gene: TRBJ1-1
d_gene: -

CDR3aa: CSARAMRDTEAFF
CDR3nt: TGCAGTGCTAGAGCTATGAGGGACACTGAAGCTTTCTTT
abundance: -
v_gene: TRBV20-1
j_gene: TRBJ1-1
d_gene: -

CDR3aa: CAISEGAGNQETQFF
CDR3nt: TGTGCCATCAGTGAAGGGGCAGGGAACCAAGAGACCCAGTTCTTC
abundance: -
v_gene: TRBV10-3
j_gene: TRBJ2-1
d_gene: -

CDR3aa: CASSYSLEQFF
CDR3nt: TGTGCCAGCAGTTATTCCCTTGAGCAGTTCTTC
abundance: -
v_gene: TRBV6-6
j_gene: TRBJ2-1
d_gene: -

CDR3aa: CASGGLTGDTQYF
CDR3nt: TGTGCCAGCGGCGGATTGACAGGCGATACGCAGTATTTT
abundance: few
v_gene: TRBV2
j_gene: TRBJ2-3
d_gene: -

CDR3aa: CSARDLGTPGELFF
CDR3nt: TGCAGTGCTAGAGATCTGGGGACCCCCGGGGAGCTGTTTTTT
abundance: -
v_gene: TRBV20-1
j_gene: TRBJ2-2
d_gene: -

CDR3aa: CAIKEVSSYNEQFF
CDR3nt: TGTGCCATCAAGGAGGTGAGCTCCTACAATGAGCAGTTCTTC
abundance: many
v_gene: TRBV10-3
j_gene: TRBJ2-1
d_gene: -

CDR3aa: CSAEDTNTEAFF
CDR3nt: TGCAGTGCCGAGGACACAAACACTGAAGCTTTCTTT
abundance: -
v_gene: TRBV20-1
j_gene: TRBJ1-1
d_gene: -

CDR3aa: CASSSRVGGRNEQFF
CDR3nt: TGCGCCAGCAGCTCCCGTGTGGGGGGGCGAAATGAGCAGTTCTTC
abundance: -
v_gene: TRBV5-1
j_gene: TRBJ2-1
d_gene: -

CDR3aa: CASSAGLSSGTNVLTF
CDR3nt: TGTGCCAGCAGTGCGGGCCTTAGCTCTGGGACCAACGTCCTGACTTTC
abundance: once
v_gene: TRBV2
j_gene: TRBJ2-6
d_gene: -

CDR3aa: CASSYLTGSETQYF
CDR3nt: TGCGCCAGCAGCTACCTAACAGGTTCGGAGACCCAGTACTTC
abundance: many
v_gene: TRBV5-1
j_gene: TRBJ2-5
d_gene: -

CDR3aa: CASRGSTFQETQYF
CDR3nt: TGTGCCAGCAGGGGGTCCACGTTCCAAGAGACCCAGTACTTC
abundance: -
v_gene: TRBV6-5
j_gene: TRBJ2-5
d_gene: -

CDR3aa: CASSLNGLGNGYTF
CDR3nt: TGTGCCAGCAGCTTGAATGGTTTGGGGAATGGCTACACCTTC
abundance: few
v_gene: TRBV7-9
j_gene: TRBJ1-2
d_gene: -

CDR3aa: CASSQAVGYGYTF
CDR3nt: TGTGCCAGCAGCCAAGCCGTTGGCTATGGCTACACCTTC
abundance: -
v_gene: TRBV3-1
j_gene: TRBJ1-2
d_gene: -

CDR3aa: CASSQDEGAPLYGYTF
CDR3nt: TGCGCCAGCAGCCAAGATGAGGGGGCACCTCTCTATGGCTACACCTTC
abundance: -
v_gene: TRBV4-1
j_gene: TRBJ1-2
d_gene: TRBD1